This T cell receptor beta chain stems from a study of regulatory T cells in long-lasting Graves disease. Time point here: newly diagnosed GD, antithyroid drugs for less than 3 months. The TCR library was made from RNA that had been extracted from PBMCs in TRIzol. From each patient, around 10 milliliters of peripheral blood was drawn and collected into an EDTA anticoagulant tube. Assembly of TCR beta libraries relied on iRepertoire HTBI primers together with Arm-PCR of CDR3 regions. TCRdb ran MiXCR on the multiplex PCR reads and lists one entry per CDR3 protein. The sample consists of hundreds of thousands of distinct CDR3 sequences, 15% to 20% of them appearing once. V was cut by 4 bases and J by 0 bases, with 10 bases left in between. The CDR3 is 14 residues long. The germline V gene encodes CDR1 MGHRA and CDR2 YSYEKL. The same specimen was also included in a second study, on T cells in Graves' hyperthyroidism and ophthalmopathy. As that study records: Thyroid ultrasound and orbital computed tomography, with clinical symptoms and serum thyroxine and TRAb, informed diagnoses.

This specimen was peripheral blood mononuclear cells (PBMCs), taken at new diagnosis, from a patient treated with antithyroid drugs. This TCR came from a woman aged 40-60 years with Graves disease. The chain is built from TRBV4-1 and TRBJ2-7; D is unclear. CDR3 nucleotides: TGCGCCAGCAGCCCGGCGGCGCCCTCCTACGAGCAGTACTTC. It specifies CASSPAAPSYEQYF.